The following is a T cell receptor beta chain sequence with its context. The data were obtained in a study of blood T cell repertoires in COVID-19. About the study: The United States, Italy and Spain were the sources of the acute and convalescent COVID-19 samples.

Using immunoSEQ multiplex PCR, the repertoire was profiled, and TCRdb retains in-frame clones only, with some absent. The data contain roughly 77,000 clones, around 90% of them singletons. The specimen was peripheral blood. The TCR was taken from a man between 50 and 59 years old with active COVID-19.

In DNA form, the CDR3 reads TGCAGCGTCCGGAGACTAGCGGGTGATACCTACAATGAGCAGTTCTTC. It codes for CSVRRLAGDTYNEQFF. The chain has TRBV29-1 and TRBJ2-1, with 10 bases matching TRBD2. Germline V lookup: CDR1 SQVTM, CDR2 ANQGSEA. The CDR3 spans 16 residues. With V trimmed by 6 bases and J by 2 bases, 10 bases remained unmatched.